The 25 T cell receptor beta chains below were found in one sample sequenced in a study of blood T cell repertoires in COVID-19. Generated by immunoSEQ multiplex PCR, the TCRdb table keeps only in-frame clones and is missing some. The sample holds about 110,000 clones; around 86% are singletons and the top ten take almost 4.5%. Material for sequencing was peripheral blood. The receptors stem from a man between 35 and 55 years old with acute or convalescent COVID-19.

The chain joins TRBV19 to TRBJ2-7, with 11 bases aligning to TRBD1. Germline values: CDR1 LNHDA, CDR2 SQIVND (reference sequence). The CDR3 has 15 amino acids. The junction had 5 bases not matched to a gene; V was cut back by 4 bases and J by 3 bases. CDR3 coding DNA: TGTGCCAGTAGTACAGGGACAGGGGGACTCTACGAGCAGTACTTC. Its translation is CASSTGTGGLYEQYF.

The gene calls are TRBV12-5 and TRBJ2-3; no clear D gene. CDR1 is LGHNT, CDR2 FRNRAP, per germline. This CDR3 has 14 amino acids. V shed 0 bases and J shed 1 base, with 5 bases lying between them. For the CDR3, the DNA is TGTGCTAGTGGTTTGGTACCGGGCACAGATACGCAGTATTTT. Translated, it gives CASGLVPGTDTQYF.

This clone was seen a single time. The chain has TRBV19 and TRBJ1-5; 7 bases align to TRBD1. This CDR3 spans 15 amino acids. The V gene's germline CDR1 is LNHDA and CDR2 SQIVND (reference sequence). The V and J ends lost 0 bases and 4 bases, in that order; junction bases with no gene match: 3. The CDR3 DNA reads TGTGCCAGTAGTATAGATCGGACAGGTAATCAGCCCCAGCATTTT. Translation gives CASSIDRTGNQPQHF.

The rearrangement joins TRBV19 to TRBJ2-3; 9 bases align to TRBD2. The CDR3 sequence is 15 residues long. V trimming: 3 bases; J trimming: 3 bases; junction bases outside the gene matches: 4. CDR1 is LNHDA, CDR2 SQIVND, per germline (reference sequence). This CDR3 reads CASSIISGSTDTQYF. The CDR3 nucleotides read TGTGCCAGTAGTATTATTAGCGGGAGTACAGATACGCAGTATTTT. Filled out from reference TRBV19 and TRBJ2-3, the complete variable domain reads DGGITQSPKYLFRKEGQNVTLSCEQNLNHDAMYWYRQDPGQGLRLIYYSQIVNDFQKGDIAEGYSVSREKKESFPLTVTSAQKNPTAFYLCASSIISGSTDTQYFGPGTRLTVL.

The CDR3 bases are TGCGCCAGCAGCTTGACTGACTATGGCTACACCTTC. This encodes CASSLTDYGYTF. V is TRBV5-1 and J is TRBJ1-2; no firm D call. Germline loops: CDR1 SGHRS, CDR2 YFSETQ. The CDR3 is made up of 12 amino acids. Deletions cut 1 base from V and 3 bases from J, with 4 bases between.

With regard to this clone: One junction end does not reproduce the germline sequence, and a read error may be involved. The chain has TRBV7-7 and TRBJ2-3, with TRBD2 matching 8 bases. From germline, CDR1 is SSHAT and CDR2 FNYEAQ (reference sequence). The CDR3 loop spans 14 amino acids. Here the CDR3 DNA reads TGTGCTAGCAGCCCCGGACTAGCTAGAGATACGCAGTATTTT. It translates to CASSPGLARDTQYF.

The chain links TRBV12-5 to TRBJ2-2; D might be TRBD2 (6 bases). CDR1 LGHNT and CDR2 FRNRAP come from the germline V gene. The CDR3 is 15 amino acids. The ends were cut back, 0 bases at V and 5 bases at J, with 10 bases in the middle. CDR3 region: CASGLVRLATGELFF. As DNA, the CDR3 is TGTGCTAGTGGTTTGGTGAGGCTAGCGACCGGGGAGCTGTTTTTT.

The genes are TRBV30 and TRBJ1-1; possible D gene TRBD1, 6 bases. Germline CDR1 reads GTSNPN; CDR2 reads SVGIG (reference sequence). The CDR3 runs to 13 residues. V dropped 4 bases and J dropped 5 bases, with 14 bases sitting between them. DNA for the CDR3: TGTGCCTGGACCCTGGGAGGGGGAACTGAAGCTTTCTTT. Translation gives CAWTLGGGTEAFF.

This chain links TRBV29-1 with TRBJ2-7; a weak D match, TRBD1 (6 bases). CDR1 SQVTM and CDR2 ANQGSEA come from the germline V gene. The ends were cut back, 6 bases at V and 0 bases at J, with 12 bases in the middle. The CDR3 is made up of 13 amino acids. The CDR3 loop is CSVEPDSSYEQYF. The CDR3 coding sequence is TGCAGCGTGGAGCCGGACAGCTCCTACGAGCAGTACTTC.

The rearrangement joins TRBV19 to TRBJ2-7; 7 bases line up with TRBD1. CDR3 size: 13 residues. The germline V gene encodes CDR1 LNHDA and CDR2 SQIVND (reference sequence). The J segment lost 7 bases and the V segment lost 5 bases, leaving 8 bases of the junction unmatched. Here the CDR3 DNA reads TGTGCCAGTAGTGCCACAGGGGCCGGGGAGCAGTACTTC. Translating it yields CASSATGAGEQYF.

This chain uses TRBV19 with TRBJ2-7, with a weak D call TRBD1 (6 bases). Trimming shortened V by 6 bases and J by 2 bases, and 14 bases separated the two germline ends. Germline CDR1 LNHDA, CDR2 SQIVND (reference sequence). This CDR3 spans 14 amino acids. CDR3 loop: CASRTGRGPYEQYF. The CDR3 nucleotides read TGTGCCAGTAGGACAGGAAGGGGCCCCTACGAGCAGTACTTC.

This rearrangement joins TRBV7-2 to TRBJ1-1; tentative D call: TRBD1 (5 bases). Trimming left V 5 bases short and J 5 bases short, with 12 bases between. The germline V gene has CDR1 SGHTA and CDR2 FQGNSA. The CDR3 runs to 13 residues. CDR3 nucleotides: TGTGCCAGCAGCAGCATCGGGGGAACTGAAGCTTTCTTT. Translated, it gives CASSSIGGTEAFF.

The gene calls are TRBV5-4 and TRBJ1-3, with TRBD1 matching 7 bases. Germline V gene data show CDR1 as SGHNT and CDR2 as YYREEE (reference sequence). The CDR3 consists of 13 residues. Trimming removed 7 bases from V and 4 bases from J; junction bases left unmatched: 5. The CDR3 region has the DNA TGTGCCAGCGGTCAGGGGGGCGGAAACACCATATATTTT. Protein product: CASGQGGGNTIYF.

This clone has just one count. This chain uses TRBV27 with TRBJ1-1; D uncertain. The CDR3 totals 12 residues. Germline V gene lookup returns CDR1 MNHEY and CDR2 SMNVEV (reference sequence). V dropped 5 bases and J dropped 1 base, with 5 bases sitting between them. The DNA of the CDR3 is TGTGCCAGCAGTAAAGCGAACACTGAAGCTTTCTTT. Translated, it gives CASSKANTEAFF.

This clone has a single count. The genes are TRBV6-6 and TRBJ2-4, with 7 bases that match TRBD1. The CDR3 has 15 amino acids. The germline V gene encodes CDR1 MNHNY and CDR2 SVGAGI (reference sequence). Trimming took 9 bases from V and 0 from J; bases not matched to a gene: 8. The CDR3 sequence is CASKQGKLAKNIQYF. For the CDR3, the DNA is TGTGCCAGTAAACAGGGGAAACTAGCCAAAAACATTCAGTACTTC.

The chain has TRBV19 and TRBJ2-7, with 7 bases aligning to TRBD1. J lost 3 bases, V lost 4 bases, and 6 bases had no gene match. This CDR3 comprises 14 residues. From germline, CDR1 is LNHDA and CDR2 SQIVND (reference sequence). CDR3 loop: CASSTGQTIYEQYF. CDR3 bases: TGTGCCAGTAGTACGGGACAGACAATCTACGAGCAGTACTTC.

This chain connects TRBV28 to TRBJ1-1, with no clear D. Trimming cost V 3 bases and J 3 bases, with 8 bases left between them. Germline CDR1 and CDR2: MDHEN and SYDVKM. There are 13 residues in the CDR3. The CDR3 DNA follows: TGTGCCAGCAGTTTGATCCACTACACTGAAGCTTTCTTT. It encodes CASSLIHYTEAFF.

The chain combines TRBV2 with TRBJ2-7, with D perhaps TRBD1 (7 bases). The CDR3 is 15 residues long. Germline V CDR1 and CDR2: SNHLY, FYNNEI. Trimming took 6 bases from V and 3 from J, leaving 18 bases between them. DNA for the CDR3: TGTGCCAGCAGCCCGGGGGACAGCAAAGTCTACGAGCAGTACTTC. This sequence encodes CASSPGDSKVYEQYF.

The V and J genes are TRBV11-3 and TRBJ2-1, with 7 bases matching TRBD1. CDR1 is SGHNT, CDR2 YENEEA, per germline. The ends lost 6 bases at V and 8 bases at J; junction bases unmatched: 7. This CDR3 region has 13 residues. CDR3 in amino acids: CASSHDREHEQFF. The CDR3 region has the DNA TGTGCCAGCAGTCACGACAGGGAGCATGAGCAGTTCTTC.

The gene calls are TRBV4-2 and TRBJ2-1; TRBD1 is a possible D gene (9 bases). The CDR3 runs 18 residues. V lost 0 bases and J 3 bases, leaving 18 bases between the germline ends. CDR1 and CDR2 from the germline V gene are LGHNA and YNFKEQ. CDR3 sequence reads: CASSQDRGGTGNYNEQFF. The CDR3 region has the DNA TGTGCCAGCAGCCAAGATCGGGGGGGGACAGGGAACTACAATGAGCAGTTCTTC.

This CDR3 reads CASSFYRGAEVGTQYF. Here the CDR3 DNA reads TGTGCCAGCAGCTTTTATAGGGGCGCCGAGGTTGGTACGCAGTATTTT. The gene calls are TRBV5-4 and TRBJ2-3; tentatively, D is TRBD1 (5 bases). Trimming pared 2 bases from V and 8 bases from J, leaving 21 bases between. CDR3 length: 16 amino acids. The V gene's germline CDR1 is SGHNT and CDR2 YYREEE (reference sequence).

The chain employs TRBV5-1 and TRBJ1-6; TRBD1 aligns across 8 bases. From germline, CDR1 is SGHRS and CDR2 YFSETQ. The CDR3 runs 16 residues. The junction had 10 bases not matched to a gene; V was cut back by 4 bases and J by 7 bases. The CDR3 DNA follows: TGCGCCAGCAGCCCTGGACAGGGCGGGAAGAATTCACCCCTCCACTTT. Protein sequence: CASSPGQGGKNSPLHF.

The genes are TRBV27 and TRBJ2-1; D might be TRBD2 (5 bases). Germline-derived CDR1 and CDR2 are MNHEY and SMNVEV (reference sequence). V was trimmed by 6 bases and J by 7 bases, leaving 16 bases between them. The CDR3 spans 14 residues. Here the CDR3 DNA reads TGTGCCAGCAGGGCCGGGGTAGTCTCGAATGAGCAGTTCTTC. This translates into CASRAGVVSNEQFF.

The chain joins TRBV6-5 to TRBJ1-2; TRBD1 aligns across 8 bases. The CDR3 sequence is 16 residues long. Germline CDR1 MNHEY, CDR2 SVGAGI. The V and J ends lost 0 bases and 7 bases, in that order; junction bases with no gene match: 10. The CDR3 spells CASSYSGTGPVGGYTF. CDR3 sequence (DNA): TGTGCCAGCAGTTACTCCGGGACAGGCCCGGTAGGTGGCTACACCTTC.

This sequence joins TRBV19 and TRBJ2-7; TRBD1 matches at 8 bases. CDR3 length equals 15 residues. Looked up from germline, CDR1 is LNHDA and CDR2 is SQIVND (reference sequence). Trimming removed 1 base from V and 5 bases from J; junction bases left unmatched: 7. The CDR3 loop is CASSIGSRGLDEQYF. The CDR3 DNA reads as TGTGCCAGTAGTATAGGTTCCAGGGGGCTCGACGAGCAGTACTTC.